The 30 T cell receptor beta chains below all came from one sample that was sequenced in a study of T cell clonality in common variable immunodeficiency. This table comes from immunoSEQ multiplex PCR, and its TCRdb copy is limited to in-frame clones, with some not included. Recorded here are tens of thousands of clones, none singletons. The specimen sequenced was peripheral blood mononuclear cells. These receptors originate from a person aged 18 to 70 in good health.

This clone has ten or more counts. The DNA ends 3 residues before the CDR3 does, and the rest of the CDR3 is filled in from the germline J gene. V is TRBV7-6 and J is TRBJ2-1; possible D gene TRBD2, 7 bases. CDR1 and CDR2 from the germline V gene are SGHVS and FNYEAQ. V gave up 5 bases and J gave up 6 bases, with 20 bases separating them. The CDR3 loop spans 16 amino acids. The part of the CDR3 DNA that was read is TGTGCCAGCAGCCATCAGGGGACTACCCCCGGCAATGAG. Its translation is CASSHQGTTPGNE. The CDR3 in full is CASSHQGTTPGNEQFF.

This clone was recorded many times. The sequence runs out 3 residues before the end of the CDR3; the remainder is reconstructed from the germline J gene. The chain recombines TRBV2 with TRBJ2-5; a weak D match, TRBD2 (5 bases). The V end lost 6 bases, the J end lost 4 bases, and 12 bases lay between the germline ends. This CDR3 has 13 residues. Germline CDR1 reads SNHLY; CDR2 reads FYNNEI. CDR3 in amino acids: CASRRASPETQYF. Partial CDR3 DNA: TGTGCCAGCAGGCGGGCTTCTCCAGAGACC.

The sample holds many counts of this clone. Read coverage stops 3 residues before the CDR3 terminus; the germline J gene supplies the remainder. This chain joins TRBV20-1 and TRBJ2-5; D is unclear. CDR1 is DFQATT and CDR2 is SNEGSKA in the germline V gene (reference sequence). There are 12 residues in the CDR3. The V gene lost 6 bases and the J gene lost 4 bases, with 12 bases spanning the gap. The CDR3 protein is CSAERGIETQYF. The sequenced CDR3 bases are TGCAGTGCAGAGCGAGGCATAGAGACC.

As regards this clone: The read finishes 3 residues shy of the CDR3 end, and the germline J gene is used to complete it. The chain recombines TRBV7-3 with TRBJ2-5, with 8 bases lining up with TRBD2. The V segment lost 2 bases and the J segment 7 bases; nucleotides outside the gene matches: 15. In germline, CDR1 is SGHTA, CDR2 FQGTGA. The CDR3 runs to 17 residues. CDR3: CASSLPPPPPAGGTQYF. The sequenced CDR3 bases are TGTGCCAGCAGCTTACCCCCACCCCCCCCCGCGGGAGGGACC.

This clone was observed a handful of times. One base separates it from a far larger clone, so it is likely a read error. The read comes to an end 3 residues before the CDR3 does, leaving the germline J gene to fill in the end. The V and J genes are TRBV5-1 and TRBJ1-2; D unresolved. Germline CDR1 and CDR2: SGHRS and YFSETQ. The CDR3 runs to 13 residues. The CDR3 sequence is CASSIAAEETYTF. CDR3 bases read: TGCGCCAGCAGCATAGCGGCCGAAGAGACC. The entire variable domain, with the rest obtained from reference TRBV5-1 and TRBJ1-2, is as follows: KAGVTQTPRYLIKTRGQQVTLSCSPISGHRSVSWYQQTPGQGLQFLFEYFSETQRNKGNFPGRFSGRQFSNSRSEMNVSTLELGDSALYLCASSIAAEETYTFGSGTRLTVV.

This clone was seen many times. Read sequence stops 3 residues before the CDR3 end, and the germline J gene provides the missing end. This rearrangement joins TRBV5-1 to TRBJ2-1; TRBD2 aligns across 8 bases. After removal of 4 bases from V and 0 bases from J, the junction contained 6 bases not matched to a gene. Germline V gives CDR1 SGHRS, CDR2 YFSETQ. This CDR3 region has 16 residues. The sequenced part of the CDR3 DNA is TGCGCCAGCAGCGCAATACTAGCGGACTCCTACAATGAG. It is translated as CASSAILADSYNE. The CDR3 in full is CASSAILADSYNEQFF. Drawing the rest from reference TRBV5-1 and TRBJ2-1, the complete variable domain is KAGVTQTPRYLIKTRGQQVTLSCSPISGHRSVSWYQQTPGQGLQFLFEYFSETQRNKGNFPGRFSGRQFSNSRSEMNVSTLELGDSALYLCASSAILADSYNEQFFGPGTRLTVL.

On this clone: Coverage ceases 3 residues before the CDR3 finishes, and the germline J gene fills in the end. The rearrangement links TRBV18 to TRBJ1-1, with 8 bases that match TRBD1. J gave up 1 base and V 6 bases, and 7 bases lay outside the gene matches. Germline-derived CDR1 and CDR2 are KGHSH and LQKENI. The CDR3 length is 15 residues. CDR3 protein: CASSQGQGGNTEAFF. CDR3 bases read: TGTGCCAGCTCGCAAGGACAGGGCGGGAACACTGAA.

This clone was seen ten or more times. Read data end 3 residues before the CDR3 end; the end is taken from the germline J gene. The rearrangement uses TRBV6-2 or TRBV6-3 and TRBJ2-1; 9 nucleotides match TRBD2. This CDR3 is 16 amino acids long. Germline CDR1 MNHEY, CDR2 SVGEGT. The ends lost 6 bases at V and 4 bases at J; junction bases unmatched: 10. CDR3 loop: CASSRGRLAAYNEQFF. The CDR3 bases that were read are TGTGCCAGCAGCCGCGGCCGACTAGCGGCTTACAATGAG.

This clone was detected ten times or more. Read sequence stops 3 residues before the CDR3 end, and the germline J gene provides the missing end. The gene calls are TRBV13 and TRBJ2-2, with D maybe TRBD1 (5 bases). V was clipped by 5 bases and J by 3 bases, with 13 bases between them. There are 15 residues in the CDR3. CDR1 is PRHDT, CDR2 FYEKMQ, per germline (reference sequence). The chain's CDR3 is CASSPQGEYTGELFF. The DNA read from the CDR3 is TGTGCCAGCAGCCCTCAAGGGGAATACACCGGGGAG.

There are many counts of this clone. The read terminates 3 residues before the CDR3 end, so the remaining end is supplied by the germline J gene. This chain connects TRBV12-3 or TRBV12-4 to TRBJ2-7; D is perhaps TRBD1 (5 bases). This CDR3 is built from 11 residues. V lost 4 bases to trimming and J lost 4 bases, with 5 bases between them. The CDR3: CASSSGYEQYF. The sequenced CDR3 bases are TGTGCCAGCAGTTCAGGGTACGAG.

Regarding this clone: The sequence runs out 3 residues before the end of the CDR3; the remainder is reconstructed from the germline J gene. V is TRBV2 and J is TRBJ2-3; TRBD2 aligns across 10 bases. The CDR3 runs 18 residues. CDR1 is SNHLY, CDR2 FYNNEI, per germline. CDR3 DNA, as far as it was read: TGTGCCAGCAGTGAAATGGCTAGCGGGGGAAGCTTTCAAGAGACG. Translated: CASSEMASGGSFQET. The full CDR3 reads CASSEMASGGSFQETQYF.

This clone has a handful of counts. Read sequence stops 3 residues before the CDR3 end, and the germline J gene provides the missing end. The chain joins TRBV7-3 to TRBJ2-3; 7 bases align to TRBD2. The CDR3 consists of 19 residues. Losses at the gene ends were 5 bases for V and 2 bases for J; bases not matched to a gene: 19. Germline V lookup: CDR1 SGHTA, CDR2 FQGTGA. The CDR3 sequence is CASSLIGKAGTTNTDTQYF. The covered CDR3 bases are TGTGCCAGCAGCCTAATCGGGAAAGCCGGGACTACCAACACAGATACG.

Points on this clone: The read finishes 3 residues shy of the CDR3 end, and the germline J gene is used to complete it. This rearrangement joins TRBV7-6 to TRBJ1-2; weak D call: TRBD1 (6 bases). This CDR3 is 16 amino acids long. Germline V gives CDR1 SGHVS, CDR2 FNYEAQ. The CDR3 loop reads CASSPQGTGFAYDYTF. The part of the CDR3 DNA that was read is TGTGCCAGCAGCCCGCAGGGCACAGGGTTCGCCTACGAC.

This clone was detected many times. CDR3 sequence: CASSPLVARWETQYF. The CDR3 bases that were read are TGTGCCAGCTCACCACTGGTTGCGCGTTGGGAGACC. The chain joins TRBV18 to TRBJ2-5; unclear D gene. The CDR3 is cut off 3 residues early in the read; its end comes from the germline J gene. The germline CDR1 and CDR2 sequences are KGHSH and LQKENI. CDR3 length: 15 residues. V was pared by 1 base and J by 5 bases, with 14 bases between.

The table lists this clone with many counts. Partial CDR3 DNA: TGTGCCAGCAGGAACGGGCCAGGGCAGCCC. This gives the protein CASRNGPGQP. In full, the CDR3 is CASRNGPGQPQHF. The gene calls are TRBV2 and TRBJ1-5; possibly TRBD1 for D (5 bases). The CDR3 end is not reached by the read, which stops 3 residues before it; the germline J gene fills it in. The CDR3 runs 13 residues. V was clipped by 6 bases and J by 7 bases, with 13 bases between them. Per the germline V gene, CDR1 is SNHLY and CDR2 is FYNNEI.

This clone was recorded at least ten times. The CDR3 goes on 3 residues after the read ends, and that part is filled in from the germline J gene. V usage is TRBV20-1 and J usage is TRBJ1-4; D not resolved. Trimming stripped 0 bases from V and 4 bases from J, with 12 bases between. This CDR3 has 15 amino acids. The germline V gene has CDR1 DFQATT and CDR2 SNEGSKA (reference sequence). Partial CDR3 DNA: TGCAGTGCTAGAGATTCCGGAAGGGTTAATGAAAAA. This encodes CSARDSGRVNEK. The CDR3 as a whole reads CSARDSGRVNEKLFF.

There are many counts of this clone. Coverage ceases 3 residues before the CDR3 finishes, and the germline J gene fills in the end. The chain links TRBV18 to TRBJ2-1, with 7 bases aligning to TRBD2. V trimming: 3 bases; J trimming: 4 bases; junction bases outside the gene matches: 9. The length of the CDR3 is 16 residues. The germline CDR1 and CDR2 sequences are KGHSH and LQKENI. CDR3 residues: CASSPLGSGIYNEQFF. The CDR3 DNA, read in part, is TGTGCCAGCTCACCTTTGGGGAGCGGGATATACAATGAG.

This clone was seen ten or more times. The CDR3 is cut off 3 residues early in the read; its end comes from the germline J gene. The gene calls are TRBV20-1 and TRBJ2-1, with TRBD1 identical over 9 bases. J gave up 9 bases and V 0 bases, and 3 bases lay outside the gene matches. This CDR3 is 13 amino acids long. CDR1 is DFQATT and CDR2 is SNEGSKA in the germline V gene (reference sequence). CDR3 bases read: TGCAGTGCTAGAGATGCGGACAGGGGTGAG. It codes for CSARDADRGE. The entire CDR3 is CSARDADRGEQFF.

The table lists this clone with many counts. The CDR3 protein is CASASSGGTYNEQFF. CDR3 bases read: TGTGCCAGCGCTTCTAGCGGGGGCACCTACAATGAG. J is TRBJ2-1 and V is TRBV2; 10 nucleotides line up with TRBD2. Read sequence stops 3 residues before the CDR3 end, and the germline J gene provides the missing end. CDR1 and CDR2 from the germline V gene are SNHLY and FYNNEI. The CDR3 has 15 residues. V was clipped by 8 bases and J by 2 bases; unmatched bases: 6. The variable domain in full, with the rest retrieved from reference TRBV2 and TRBJ2-1, is EPEVTQTPSHQVTQMGQEVILRCVPISNHLYFYWYRQILGQKVEFLVSFYNNEISEKSEIFDDQFSVERPDGSNFTLKIRSTKLEDSAMYFCASASSGGTYNEQFFGPGTRLTVL.

This clone was counted between two and nine times. The read terminates 3 residues before the CDR3 end, so the remaining end is supplied by the germline J gene. The chain carries TRBV6-2 or TRBV6-3 and TRBJ2-1, with 11 bases matching TRBD2. CDR3 length: 14 residues. With V trimmed by 6 bases and J by 9 bases, 7 bases remained unmatched. From germline, CDR1 is MNHEY and CDR2 SVGEGT. This CDR3 reads CASSLAGGPGEQFF. The sequenced CDR3 bases are TGTGCCAGCAGCTTAGCGGGGGGGCCTGGTGAG.

In this sample, this clone turned up many times. Read coverage stops 3 residues before the CDR3 terminus; the germline J gene supplies the remainder. V usage is TRBV20-1 and J usage is TRBJ2-2; 7 bases map to TRBD1. CDR1 is DFQATT and CDR2 is SNEGSKA in the germline V gene (reference sequence). CDR3 size: 13 residues. The part of the CDR3 DNA that was read is TGCAGTGCCTCGGGACAGTCTAATGAAAAG. As protein: CSASGQSNEK. Given in full, the CDR3 is CSASGQSNEKLFF.

The sample holds many counts of this clone. The read ends 3 residues before the CDR3 terminus; that terminus is restored from the germline J gene. This chain joins TRBV7-2 and TRBJ1-2; 9 nucleotides line up with TRBD1. Germline CDR1 is SGHTA and CDR2 is FQGNSA. The V gene end was trimmed by 6 bases and the J gene end by 7 bases; junction bases not matched to a gene: 9. The CDR3 runs 14 residues. The covered CDR3 bases are TGTGCCAGCAGGAACCCGGGACAGGGTCCTGGC. Protein sequence: CASRNPGQGPG. The full CDR3 protein is CASRNPGQGPGYTF.

Regarding this clone: Read coverage stops 3 residues before the CDR3 terminus; the germline J gene supplies the remainder. The chain couples TRBV7-2 to TRBJ1-2; no definite D call. Germline assignment: CDR1 SGHTA and CDR2 FQGNSA. This CDR3 is built from 14 residues. The sequenced part of the CDR3 DNA is TGTGCCAGCAGCTTTAGGCGGGAGCCCCCCGAC. Amino acid sequence: CASSFRREPPD. Given in full, the CDR3 is CASSFRREPPDYTF.

This clone was observed many times. The missing CDR3 end, 3 residues past where the read stops, is filled in from the germline J gene. V is TRBV6-2 or TRBV6-3 and J is TRBJ2-2; TRBD2 aligns across 7 bases. Germline loops: CDR1 MNHEY, CDR2 SVGEGT. Trimming cost V 8 bases and J 5 bases; bases outside gene matches: 11. CDR3 length: 15 residues. Here the CDR3 reads CASLNLAVGTGELFF. Partial CDR3 DNA: TGTGCCAGCCTAAACCTAGCGGTCGGGACCGGGGAG.

This clone was picked up many times. The read ends 3 residues shy of where the CDR3 ends; the end is completed using the germline J gene. The rearrangement joins TRBV18 to TRBJ2-3; D unclear. The CDR3 is made up of 15 amino acids. In germline, CDR1 is KGHSH, CDR2 LQKENI. Trimming stripped 5 bases from V and 6 bases from J, with 18 bases between. The CDR3: CASSYPRHLTDTQYF. Incomplete CDR3 DNA: TGTGCCAGCTCATACCCACGACATCTCACGGATACG. The complete variable domain, with remaining parts taken from reference TRBV18 and TRBJ2-3, reads NAGVMQNPRHLVRRRGQEARLRCSPMKGHSHVYWYRQLPEEGLKFMVYLQKENIIDESGMPKERFSAEFPKEGPSILRIQQVVRGDSAAYFCASSYPRHLTDTQYFGPGTRLTVL.

Of note for this clone: The read falls 3 residues short of the CDR3 end, and the missing part is taken from the germline J gene. The chain has TRBV5-1 and TRBJ2-7; TRBD1 aligns across 9 bases. The germline V gene encodes CDR1 SGHRS and CDR2 YFSETQ. Germline trimming cut 4 bases from V and 3 bases from J; bases unmatched to any gene: 2. CDR3 length: 13 amino acids. The CDR3 protein is CASSAGQGYEQYF. The part of the CDR3 DNA that was read is TGCGCCAGCAGCGCGGGACAGGGCTACGAG.

This clone was detected ten times or more. Read coverage stops 3 residues before the CDR3 terminus; the germline J gene supplies the remainder. The chain employs TRBV7-2 and TRBJ1-5; 8 bases agree with TRBD1. The CDR3 is 14 amino acids. Germline V CDR1 and CDR2: SGHTA, FQGNSA. V shed 5 bases and J 3 bases; nucleotides not matched to a gene: 3. The CDR3 sequence: CASSGQGVNQPQHF. The DNA read from the CDR3 is TGTGCCAGCAGCGGACAGGGAGTCAATCAGCCC.

About this clone itself: The read terminates 3 residues ahead of where the CDR3 ends, so the germline J gene completes it. The chain is built from TRBV18 and TRBJ1-1; D possibly corresponds to TRBD1 (5 bases). V lost 3 bases and J 0 bases, leaving 11 bases between the germline ends. The CDR3 runs to 15 residues. Looked up from germline, CDR1 is KGHSH and CDR2 is LQKENI. CDR3 DNA, as far as it was read: TGTGCCAGCTCACCGGACGGGACTATGAACACTGAA. It codes for CASSPDGTMNTE. In full, the CDR3 is CASSPDGTMNTEAFF.

This clone was seen many times. The CDR3 end falls 3 residues outside the read, so it is completed with the germline J gene. This sequence joins TRBV5-5 and TRBJ1-6, with a possible D match to TRBD1 (5 bases). The germline V gene has CDR1 SGHKS and CDR2 YYEKEE (reference sequence). Trimming took off 6 bases at V and 7 bases at J, with 14 bases between the two ends. The CDR3 runs 14 residues. The CDR3 sequence is CASNLQGYNSPLHF. CDR3 bases read: TGTGCCAGCAACCTCCAGGGTTACAATTCACCC.

This clone was counted ten times or more. Incomplete CDR3 DNA: TGCAGTGCTAGAGATCATCGTCTAGCGGGGATCCAAGAGACC. Translating gives CSARDHRLAGIQET. The CDR3 in its entirety is CSARDHRLAGIQETQYF. The chain couples TRBV20-1 to TRBJ2-5, with 9 nucleotides matching TRBD2. The observed sequence ends 3 residues before the CDR3 terminus, with the missing tail filled in from the germline J gene. The CDR3 extends over 17 amino acids. Germline V gives CDR1 DFQATT, CDR2 SNEGSKA (reference sequence). Unmatched junction bases numbered 9, after V lost 0 bases and J lost 1 base.